The sequence of this TCR beta chain was determined in a study of Graves' ophthalmopathy and Graves' hyperthyroidism (dated by TCRdb to the late 2010s). About the full investigation: Peripheral blood samples were taken at the time of initial diagnosis, before any treatment was given. The study used signatures of the TCR beta repertoire to tell Graves' ophthalmopathy apart from Graves' hyperthyroidism and to predict which patients would progress to ophthalmopathy. An independent validation cohort was composed of some 19 hyperthyroidism patients and about 16 patients who later progressed from hyperthyroidism to ophthalmopathy. After sampling, hyperthyroidism patients received methimazole starting at 30 mg daily, and ophthalmopathy patients received high-dose intravenous methylprednisolone. In total, around 140 blood samples were TCR-sequenced: 43 ophthalmopathy, roughly 77 hyperthyroidism and about 17 hyperthyroidism-to-ophthalmopathy patients. A discovery set of 90 to 100 patients (around 40 ophthalmopathy, 55 to 65 stable hyperthyroidism) was enrolled to explore V-J signatures distinguishing ophthalmopathy from hyperthyroidism. In over five hyperthyroidism patients, the T-cell repertoires found in thyroid tissue were compared with those found in blood. For training and testing, the 95 to 100 patients in the discovery cohort were randomly divided in a 7:3 ratio. What the authors observed across the whole study: Ophthalmopathy was separated from stable hyperthyroidism by the 13-signature model with just under 90% sensitivity and just under 84% specificity in cross-validation and with 80%/75% in the test set. In validation, the model predicted ophthalmopathy progression with about 70% sensitivity and approximately 75% specificity; eleven to twelve predicted patients were CT-confirmed with GO in a median of around 6 months. Sample size was not predetermined statistically, and investigators were not blinded to group allocation. Most expanded thyroid clonotypes with frequency above 0.001 were also detected in blood, suggesting blood repertoires may reflect the thyroid immune response.

This clonotype was found many times. What antigen it recognizes has not been identified. No base qualities exist here, and no much larger clone lies one base off it. Patients with ophthalmopathy had moderately to severely active disease, with a Clinical Activity Score of 3 or more, a NOSPECS grade of 4 or more, and a disease duration of less than 3 months. Patients were excluded if they had other autoimmune diseases, uncontrolled infections, pregnancy or lactation. Clinical symptoms, serum thyroxine, TRAb, thyroid ultrasound and orbital computed tomography formed the basis of the diagnosis. PBMCs were isolated from 7.5 to 10 ml of fresh peripheral blood by Ficoll-Paque density gradient centrifugation. Total RNA was extracted with Trizol reagent and quality-checked on an Agilent 2100 Bioanalyzer. TCR beta CDR3 regions were amplified from RNA transcripts for repertoire sequencing. HTBI primers and the Qiagen OneStep RT-PCR kit were used in a first-round RT-PCR, which was followed by a second-round multiplex PCR, size selection and purification. Libraries were sequenced on an Illumina HiSeq2000 using paired-end 100 bp reads. The original methods were these. SOAPnuke was used to process the reads, throwing out any read that had adapters, had uncalled bases, had a mean Phred below 15, or lacked an exact constant-primer or identifier match. COPE v1.2.5 was used to merge high-quality paired reads. Unique nucleotide sequences were defined as clonotypes and aligned to IMGT TRB V, D and J references using MiTCR v1.1. The analysis was limited to V-J combinations with a frequency above 0.0001, which together covered 99.2% of the repertoires. For each V-J combination, a TCR clonal expansion and chaos score was defined as the ratio of F50 clonal expansion to chaos observed in the TCRdist matrix. Welch's t-statistics and random forest were used to narrow the features down to more than 10 V-J combinations, which were then fed into a naive Bayes classifier. The similarity between thyroid and blood repertoires was quantified using the Morisita-Horn index. TCRdb redid the processing of the public reads, applying fastp at Q25 and MiXCR, and retained in-frame beta chains. Entries that share a CDR3 protein sequence are merged under the most common genes and DNA. TCRdb's processing, not the study's, gives the V and J calls here. This sample is represented by about 210,000 distinct CDR3 sequences; 29% of them were singletons. About 8.2% of the sample is in the top ten clones.

The CDR3 holds 11 amino acids from the cysteine to the phenylalanine. Only the CDR3 DNA is retained, 33 bases long and in frame from the first base. CDR1 MRHNA and CDR2 SNTAGT were looked up in the germline V gene. V was cut back by 7 bases and J by 3 bases, leaving a gap of 7 bases between them. Sequenced: peripheral blood. The receptor was derived from a man in his forties or fifties with Graves' ophthalmopathy. Donor details come from another sample of the same person, matched by shared clones. This receptor chain uses TRBV6-4 and TRBJ2-7; the D gene is possibly TRBD2, with 6 bases matching. The CDR3 loop reads CASMGGYEQYF. DNA sequence: TGTGCCAGCATGGGGGGCTACGAGCAGTACTTC.